The 21 T cell receptor beta chains below come from one sample, sequenced in a study of early stage breast cancer tumors. Repertoires were generated with immunoSEQ multiplex PCR, while TCRdb's copy carries only in-frame clones and drops some. This table holds around 51,000 clones, around 78% found once. Sequenced input: blood. Receptor source: a person aged 35-50 years with breast cancer.

CDR3 in amino acids: CASSLIAGDTQYF. CDR3 nucleotides: TGTGCCAGCAGCTTGATAGCGGGAGATACGCAGTATTTT. This chain joins TRBV7-9 and TRBJ2-3; 7 bases agree with TRBD2. The junction had 2 bases not matched to a gene; V was cut back by 3 bases and J by 5 bases. The CDR3 runs to 13 residues. Per the germline V gene, CDR1 is SEHNR and CDR2 is FQNEAQ (reference sequence).

The rearrangement links TRBV2 to TRBJ2-7; D is possibly TRBD1 or TRBD2 (5 bases each). The CDR3 contains 15 residues. V lost 5 bases to trimming and J lost 3 bases, with 17 bases between them. Germline CDR1 is SNHLY and CDR2 is FYNNEI. The CDR3 coding sequence is TGTGCCAGCAGTAGAACCCGGGGCGCGGGCTACGAGCAGTACTTC. It codes for CASSRTRGAGYEQYF.

The chain combines TRBV2 with TRBJ1-1; TRBD1 matches 9 bases. This CDR3 is 16 amino acids long. Trimming removed 5 bases from V and 0 bases from J; junction bases left unmatched: 7. Germline V gene sequence: CDR1 SNHLY, CDR2 FYNNEI. The CDR3 nucleotides read TGTGCCAGCAGTTTCCCCGGGACAGGGATGAACACTGAAGCTTTCTTT. Protein: CASSFPGTGMNTEAFF.

This rearrangement joins TRBV11-2 to TRBJ2-3; the D gene is possibly TRBD2 (6 bases). Trimming pared 5 bases from V and 6 bases from J, leaving 21 bases between. Germline loops: CDR1 SGHAT, CDR2 FQNNGV. The length of the CDR3 is 16 residues. The CDR3: CASSRRGRLAPDTQYF. The CDR3 DNA sequence: TGTGCCAGCAGCCGTCGGGGTAGGCTAGCGCCCGATACGCAGTATTTT.

The J gene is TRBJ2-2, the V gene TRBV18; D unclear. In germline, CDR1 is KGHSH, CDR2 LQKENI. Trimming took 2 bases from V and 1 from J, leaving 5 bases between them. This CDR3 is 14 amino acids long. CDR3 sequence: CASSPSRNTGELFF. The CDR3 DNA sequence: TGTGCCAGCTCACCAAGTCGGAACACCGGGGAGCTGTTTTTT.

The chain combines TRBV11-2 with TRBJ1-1; D not resolved. The V gene lost 5 bases and the J gene lost 3 bases, with 7 bases spanning the gap. The CDR3 is 12 residues long. Germline V lookup: CDR1 SGHAT, CDR2 FQNNGV. The CDR3 region has the DNA TGTGCCAGCAGCCCAAGGTACACTGAAGCTTTCTTT. Its protein is CASSPRYTEAFF.

The V gene is TRBV6-5, the J gene TRBJ1-2, with 10 bases identical to TRBD1. This CDR3 spans 14 amino acids. Germline V lookup: CDR1 MNHEY, CDR2 SVGAGI. With V trimmed by 2 bases and J by 6 bases, 3 bases remained unmatched. CDR3 sequence reads: CASSYVTGGDGYTF. The CDR3 nucleotides read TGTGCCAGCAGTTACGTGACAGGGGGCGATGGCTACACCTTC.

This sequence joins TRBV5-1 and TRBJ1-2; 12 nucleotides align to TRBD1. CDR3 length: 16 amino acids. V trimming: 3 bases; J trimming: 6 bases; junction bases outside the gene matches: 9. Germline CDR1 reads SGHRS; CDR2 reads YFSETQ. The chain's CDR3 is CASSSSVGQGADGYTF. In DNA form, the CDR3 reads TGCGCCAGCAGCTCATCTGTGGGACAGGGGGCAGATGGCTACACCTTC.

The chain employs TRBV18 and TRBJ1-1; 8 nucleotides line up with TRBD1. From germline, CDR1 is KGHSH and CDR2 LQKENI. This CDR3 comprises 14 residues. V dropped 5 bases and J dropped 4; count of bases not matched to a gene: 6. The CDR3 DNA follows: TGTGCCAGCTCATCGCCCGACAGGGGCACTGAAGCTTTCTTT. It is translated as CASSSPDRGTEAFF.

The CDR3 loop is CASSYLSGAGTGELFF. As DNA, the CDR3 is TGTGCCAGCAGTTATTTATCAGGGGCGGGCACCGGGGAGCTGTTTTTT. The V and J genes are TRBV27 and TRBJ2-2, with TRBD1 as a possible D gene (6 bases). The germline CDR1 and CDR2 sequences are MNHEY and SMNVEV (reference sequence). V lost 4 bases to trimming and J lost 4 bases, with 16 bases between them. The CDR3 totals 16 residues.

The chain recombines TRBV5-1 with TRBJ1-2, with a tentative D call TRBD1 (5 bases). Germline V lookup: CDR1 SGHRS, CDR2 YFSETQ. The V gene lost 4 bases and the J gene lost 2 bases, with 12 bases spanning the gap. The CDR3 contains 14 residues. The CDR3 spells CASSIGQRNYGYTF. CDR3 DNA sequence: TGCGCCAGCAGCATCGGACAAAGGAACTATGGCTACACCTTC.

This clone was observed a handful of times. The chain links TRBV7-2 to TRBJ2-3, with TRBD2 matching over 9 bases. In germline, CDR1 is SGHTA, CDR2 FQGNSA. The V and J ends lost 5 bases and 6 bases, in that order; junction bases with no gene match: 6. The CDR3 covers 14 residues. CDR3 nucleotide sequence: TGTGCCAGCAGCCCGGGACTAGCATCCGATACGCAGTATTTT. Protein sequence: CASSPGLASDTQYF.

The rearrangement links TRBV10-3 to TRBJ2-5; unclear D gene. Looked up from germline, CDR1 is ENHRY and CDR2 is SYGVKD. The CDR3 covers 15 residues. Between the trimmed V and J ends, which lost 0 bases and 5 bases, there was a span of 13 bases. The CDR3 here is CAISESPDVRETQYF. The CDR3 DNA follows: TGTGCCATCAGTGAGTCGCCGGACGTTAGGGAGACCCAGTACTTC.

This clone was observed a single time. The V gene is TRBV2, the J gene TRBJ1-1; 9 bases match TRBD1. The germline V gene has CDR1 SNHLY and CDR2 FYNNEI. V lost 3 bases, J lost 4 bases, and 6 bases stayed unmatched. The CDR3 runs 15 residues. The CDR3 nucleotides are TGTGCCAGCAGTGACTGGACAGGGGCTAGCACTGAAGCTTTCTTT. Protein: CASSDWTGASTEAFF. Full variable domain (missing parts from reference TRBV2 and TRBJ1-1): EPEVTQTPSHQVTQMGQEVILRCVPISNHLYFYWYRQILGQKVEFLVSFYNNEISEKSEIFDDQFSVERPDGSNFTLKIRSTKLEDSAMYFCASSDWTGASTEAFFGQGTRLTVV.

The gene calls are TRBV5-1 and TRBJ2-1, with 7 bases fitting TRBD2. This CDR3 contains 15 residues. The V and J ends lost 3 bases and 4 bases, in that order; junction bases with no gene match: 7. CDR1 SGHRS and CDR2 YFSETQ come from the germline V gene. CDR3 sequence: CASSSEGREYNEQFF. The CDR3 nucleotides are TGCGCCAGCAGCTCTGAAGGGCGGGAGTACAATGAGCAGTTCTTC. Full variable domain (rest looked up from reference TRBV5-1 and TRBJ2-1): KAGVTQTPRYLIKTRGQQVTLSCSPISGHRSVSWYQQTPGQGLQFLFEYFSETQRNKGNFPGRFSGRQFSNSRSEMNVSTLELGDSALYLCASSSEGREYNEQFFGPGTRLTVL.

The chain combines TRBV5-6 with TRBJ1-2; D gene ambiguous. CDR3 size: 13 residues. Trimming pared 2 bases from V and 7 bases from J, leaving 12 bases between. Germline V gene sequence: CDR1 SGHDT, CDR2 YYEEEE. The CDR3 region has the DNA TGTGCCAGCAGCTTCGGAGGGAGCGGTGGCTACACCTTC. Its protein is CASSFGGSGGYTF.

This clone showed up just a few times. CDR3 residues: CASSPGLAGVNEQYF. Written as DNA, the CDR3 is TGTGCCAGCAGTCCGGGACTAGCGGGAGTTAACGAGCAGTACTTC. This sequence joins TRBV2 and TRBJ2-7; 14 positions match TRBD2. J gave up 5 bases and V 5 bases, and 5 bases lay outside the gene matches. This CDR3 has 15 residues. Germline V gene sequence: CDR1 SNHLY, CDR2 FYNNEI.

V is TRBV6-1 and J is TRBJ2-1, with TRBD1 matching over 9 bases. CDR3 length equals 15 residues. Germline V gene data show CDR1 as MNHNS and CDR2 as SASEGT. V lost 6 bases, J lost 4 bases, and 7 bases stayed unmatched. Written as DNA, the CDR3 is TGTGCCAGCAGGGGTCCGGGACAGGGTTACAATGAGCAGTTCTTC. This gives the protein CASRGPGQGYNEQFF.

This clone was found a few times. The chain joins TRBV7-2 to TRBJ2-1, with D unresolved. The germline V gene has CDR1 SGHTA and CDR2 FQGNSA. V was shortened by 0 bases and J by 0 bases, with 6 bases between the two germline ends. This CDR3 spans 15 amino acids. The DNA of the CDR3 is TGTGCCAGCAGCTTAGCGGGAAGCTCCTACAATGAGCAGTTCTTC. Translating gives CASSLAGSSYNEQFF.

The CDR3 DNA sequence: TGTGCCAGCAGCTCAGGACAGGGACACTATGGCTACACCTTC. Translated, it gives CASSSGQGHYGYTF. The chain uses TRBV11-2 and TRBJ1-2; 8 bases line up with TRBD1. CDR3 length: 14 amino acids. The V segment lost 4 bases and the J segment 3 bases; nucleotides outside the gene matches: 4. Germline assignment: CDR1 SGHAT and CDR2 FQNNGV.

The chain is built from TRBV30 and TRBJ2-1; weak D call: TRBD1 (5 bases). V was shortened by 5 bases and J by 3 bases, with 14 bases between the two germline ends. CDR3 size: 14 residues. Germline assignment: CDR1 GTSNPN and CDR2 SVGIG (reference sequence). This chain's CDR3 is CAWGARPNYNEQFF. CDR3 DNA sequence: TGTGCCTGGGGGGCACGTCCCAACTACAATGAGCAGTTCTTC. Combining the CDR3 with reference TRBV30 and TRBJ2-1 gives the whole variable domain SQTIHQWPATLVQPVGSPLSLECTVEGTSNPNLYWYRQAAGRGLQLLFYSVGIGQISSEVPQNLSASRPQDRQFILSSKKLLLSDSGFYLCAWGARPNYNEQFFGPGTRLTVL.